This is a list of T cell receptor beta chains from one sample in a study of spatial heterogeneity in lung cancer. TCRdb re-derived calls from the 5' RACE reads in MiXCR, one entry per CDR3 protein. The sample shows tens of thousands of distinct CDR3 sequences, around 9% of them seen only once. The sequencing here drew on PBMCs, taken at surgery. The receptor source for this set is a male donor with early-stage non-small cell lung cancer. The CDR3 runs from the conserved cysteine through the conserved F or W. D genes are given only for firm matches. Where a row states a size, it is once, few, many or the class of an expanded clone; other rows omit it.

J gene | CDR3 length | V gene | clone size | D gene | CDR3 protein | CDR3 DNA
TRBJ2-5 | 16 | TRBV9 | many | NA | CASSVAGRPYQETQYF | TGTGCCAGCAGCGTAGCAGGGAGGCCCTACCAAGAGACCCAGTACTTC
TRBJ2-3 | 16 | TRBV4-2 | NA | TRBD1 | CASSQGRQGATDTQYF | TGTGCCAGCAGCCAAGGGCGACAGGGGGCCACAGATACGCAGTATTTT
TRBJ2-3 | 15 | TRBV7-2 | many | TRBD2 | CASSLVAGATDTQYF | TGTGCCAGCAGCTTAGTAGCGGGGGCCACAGATACGCAGTATTTT
TRBJ2-7 | 12 | TRBV29-1 | many | NA | CSALGGTYEQYF | TGCAGCGCCCTTGGGGGTACCTACGAGCAGTACTTC
TRBJ2-5 | 10 | TRBV1 | many | NA | CTSSQETQYF | TGCACCAGCAGCCAAGAGACCCAGTACTTC
TRBJ2-6 | 14 | TRBV29-1 | many | TRBD1 | CSVLQGAGANVLTF | TGCAGCGTTTTACAGGGGGCTGGGGCCAACGTCCTGACTTTC
TRBJ2-3 | 14 | TRBV6-8 | NA | NA | CASRRTIVGDTQYF | TGTGCCAGCAGACGCACGATAGTGGGGGATACGCAGTATTTT
TRBJ2-7 | 13 | TRBV15 | many | NA | CATSRDMSNEQYF | TGTGCCACCAGCAGAGATATGTCGAATGAGCAGTACTTC
TRBJ1-6 | 11 | TRBV30 | NA | NA | CAWRFNSPLHF | TGTGCCTGGCGGTTTAATTCACCCCTCCACTTT
TRBJ1-5 | 14 | TRBV7-2 | few | NA | CASSLGRENQPQHF | TGTGCCAGCAGCTTAGGCAGGGAAAATCAGCCCCAGCATTTT
TRBJ2-7 | 15 | TRBV11-2 | NA | TRBD2 | CASSLAGGSAYEQYF | TGTGCCAGCAGCTTAGCGGGAGGGAGTGCCTACGAGCAGTACTTC
TRBJ1-4 | 12 | TRBV12-3/TRBV12-4 | NA | NA | CASSLGLKKLFF | TGTGCCAGCAGCTTGGGACTAAAAAAACTGTTTTTT
TRBJ1-5 | 15 | TRBV20-1 | NA | NA | CSARVHGQLNQPQHF | TGCAGTGCTAGAGTTCATGGGCAGCTCAATCAGCCCCAGCATTTT
TRBJ2-4 | 13 | TRBV29-1 | many | NA | CSVQVVAKNIQYF | TGCAGCGTACAAGTGGTAGCCAAAAACATTCAGTACTTC
TRBJ2-3 | 16 | TRBV11-2 | NA | TRBD2 | CVSSQLSGRAADTQYF | TGTGTCAGCAGCCAACTCAGCGGGAGGGCCGCAGATACGCAGTATTTT
TRBJ2-3 | 14 | TRBV2 | NA | TRBD2 | CVSTLTSGMDTQYF | TGTGTCAGCACCCTGACTAGCGGGATGGATACGCAGTATTTT
TRBJ2-7 | 15 | TRBV3-1 | NA | TRBD1 | CASSRDRGATYEQYF | TGTGCCAGCAGCCGGGACAGGGGGGCTACCTACGAGCAGTACTTC
TRBJ2-3 | 16 | TRBV6-2/TRBV6-3 | many | NA | CASSSEDIASTDTQYF | TGTGCCAGCAGTTCCGAGGACATCGCGAGCACAGATACGCAGTATTTT
TRBJ2-7 | 12 | TRBV29-1 | many | NA | CSVEGVNYEQYF | TGCAGCGTTGAGGGCGTTAACTACGAGCAGTACTTC
TRBJ2-1 | 15 | TRBV5-1 | few | NA | CASSPSADGRNEQFF | TGCGCCAGCAGCCCGTCGGCGGACGGGCGAAATGAGCAGTTCTTC
TRBJ1-1 | 15 | TRBV5-6 | NA | NA | CASSSWGSPNTEAFF | TGTGCCAGCAGCTCCTGGGGCAGTCCGAACACTGAAGCTTTCTTT
TRBJ1-2 | 13 | TRBV7-9 | NA | NA | CASSSSGYYGYTF | TGTGCCAGCAGCTCTTCAGGGTACTATGGCTACACCTTC
TRBJ1-4 | 15 | TRBV10-3 | many | NA | CAISVSGATNEKLFF | TGTGCCATCAGTGTCTCCGGAGCAACTAATGAAAAACTGTTTTTT